Reported below is one TCR beta chain. Its recognized antigen is unknown. No base-level quality is on record; no much larger clone is a single base apart. V lost 1 base and J lost 5 bases, and the count of bases not matched to a germline gene is 3. The germline V gene provides CDR1 SGHVS and CDR2 FQNEAQ. The CDR3 starts with the cysteine, ends with the phenylalanine, and has 14 residues. The retained sequence is limited to the CDR3, 42 bases, with the frame set at the first base. Each donor gave one peripheral blood draw, averaging approximately 120 mL, which was collected into heparinised tubes. Using a panel that included CD45RO, CCR7, CD25, CD127, CD95 and CD27, naive, central memory, regulatory and stem cell-like memory CD4+ T cells were sorted on a BD FACSAria II. A purity above 95% was achieved for all sorted populations. PBMCs were separated immediately by Lymphoprep density gradient centrifugation and were stained directly, without being cultured. To minimize batch effects, samples were stained and sorted in pairs, one healthy donor with one patient per experiment.

The entire isolated RNA was reverse transcribed using the High Capacity cDNA Reverse Transcription Kit, and thus expressed TCRB transcripts were sequenced. Naive, central memory and regulatory T cell samples underwent deep immunoSEQ sequencing, averaging about 3.5 million total reads per sample. Sorted cells were lysed in RLT buffer, and RNA was extracted using DNase-treated RNeasy Micro or Mini kits according to cell number. To prevent cross-contamination, each cell subset was processed individually, whereas patient and healthy donor samples were processed jointly. Using the immunoSEQ multiplex PCR, TCRB sequences were amplified from cDNA into 87-bp fragments spanning the CDR3 region. Sequencing of the amplicons was performed on the Illumina HiSeq platform. Concerning the study's data processing: Synthetic template baselines were used to correct PCR bias computationally, reads within Hamming distance 2 were collapsed, and singletons that could not be merged were discarded. Reads were aligned to IMGT to assign V, D and J genes, CDR3 length, and insertions or deletions at six rearrangement sites. Within each subset, clonotype counts were normalized to sorted cell number, after which true diversity and Gini coefficients were computed with the tcR R package. Repertoire sharing was quantified using the overlap coefficient calculated on TCRB nucleotide sequences. As a proxy for the pre-selection repertoire, out-of-frame TCRB sequences from naive cells were analyzed. TCRdb took this table from immuneACCESS and kept in-frame rearrangements with V and J called. Such tables lack part of the clones; where checked against another copy, unresolved V genes explain under half of the gap, and the rest is unexplained. V, J and clone size are those of that table, while D and trimming were read from the DNA. Here the sample has 600,000 or so clones; around 15% occur a single time. The top ten constitute approximately 0.043% of the sample.

The sample belongs to a study of beta chain features in type 1 diabetes (dated by TCRdb to 2017 to 2018). Study-wide context: No differences in mean age, gender distribution, total cell number or subset yield were found between patients and healthy donors. A total of roughly 98,000,000 sorted cells were examined across all samples, and RNA yield correlated strongly with the number of cells per subset. The study compared TCRB repertoires of sorted circulating CD4+ T cell subsets between recently diagnosed type 1 diabetes patients and matched healthy donors. Regulatory and stem cell-like memory subsets were isolated from only 8 patients and roughly eight healthy donors, whereas naive and central memory subsets came from all 30 or so donors.

On the study overall, not on this receptor specifically: Because small numbers of individuals were included in the HLA sub-analyses, any influence of HLA type on TCRB rearrangement was left unresolved. Because cDNA rather than genomic DNA was sequenced, highly expressing activated cells could have been over-represented, although no difference in activation and CD3 levels was found between groups. At VDJ recombination sites, patients with type 1 diabetes made fewer insertions and deleted more nucleotides, a pattern implying thymic rearrangement abnormalities. The naive, central memory and regulatory TCRB repertoires appeared to resemble one another more closely among patients than among healthy donors. A moderate but significant shortening of TCRB CDR3 length was observed in type 1 diabetes patients in all four CD4+ subsets. Shorter templates might have been favored by PCR, but patient and control samples were amplified and corrected together, so both groups would have been affected equally by any skew.

Sequencing was done on a sample of naive CD4+ T cells from blood. According to the study, the label for this sample's cell subset or site signals: true naive CD4+ T cells. The rearrangement combines TRBV7-8 with TRBJ1-2; 8 central bases correspond to TRBD1. The TCR originated in a man aged 18 to 30 with type 1 diabetes. The CDR3 here reads CASSLVTGVYGYTF. The bases are TGTGCCAGCAGCTTAGTGACAGGGGTTTATGGCTACACCTTC.